The 30 T cell receptor beta chains given below trace back to one sample, sequenced in a study of T cell changes during pregnancy in multiple sclerosis. Sequencing was performed with immunoSEQ multiplex PCR; in TCRdb, only in-frame clones are kept and a portion is missing. The table has 39,000 or so clones, around 90% seen once. The source was CD4+ T cells from peripheral blood mononuclear cells, collected after pregnancy. The receptors were sampled from a female donor in good health, enrolled as a control in a pregnancy study.

The chain uses TRBV2 and TRBJ2-3, with 9 bases identical to TRBD2. This CDR3 has 15 residues. V trimming: 1 base; J trimming: 5 bases; junction bases outside the gene matches: 4. Germline V gene data show CDR1 as SNHLY and CDR2 as FYNNEI. Here the CDR3 reads CASSEEAGGGDTQYF. The CDR3 nucleotides read TGTGCCAGCAGTGAAGAAGCGGGAGGAGGAGATACGCAGTATTTT.

CDR3: CASSYAPGALNTEAFF. DNA for the CDR3: TGTGCCAGCAGTTACGCCCCAGGGGCTCTGAACACTGAAGCTTTCTTT. The gene calls are TRBV6-5 and TRBJ1-1, with D possibly being TRBD1 (6 bases). Trimming left V 2 bases short and J 0 bases short, with 13 bases between. The CDR3 has 16 residues. Germline V CDR1 and CDR2: MNHEY, SVGAGI.

The chain combines TRBV5-1 with TRBJ2-3; 10 positions match TRBD2. CDR3 length: 16 residues. The germline CDR1 and CDR2 sequences are SGHRS and YFSETQ. The V segment lost 2 bases and the J segment 2 bases; nucleotides outside the gene matches: 5. The CDR3 DNA reads as TGCGCCAGCAGCTTCGTACTAGCGGGGTTCACAGATACGCAGTATTTT. Translating it yields CASSFVLAGFTDTQYF.

V usage is TRBV5-4 and J usage is TRBJ2-5; 10 bases agree with TRBD1. Germline V gene sequence: CDR1 SGHNT, CDR2 YYREEE (reference sequence). The length of the CDR3 is 15 residues. The trim removed 3 bases at V and 3 bases at J, leaving 5 bases unmatched. The CDR3 sequence: CASSSPGTGEETQYF. The CDR3 DNA follows: TGTGCCAGCAGCTCCCCCGGGACAGGGGAAGAGACCCAGTACTTC.

The rearrangement joins TRBV10-3 to TRBJ1-1; TRBD1 aligns across 8 bases. V lost 2 bases to trimming and J lost 6 bases; unmatched junction nucleotides: 2. The length of the CDR3 is 13 residues. CDR1 and CDR2 (germline): ENHRY, SYGVKD. CDR3 in DNA: TGTGCCATCAGTGAGACACAGGGGGCTGAAGCTTTCTTT. Encoded protein: CAISETQGAEAFF.

J is TRBJ2-2 and V is TRBV2, with D possibly being TRBD2 (5 bases). The germline V gene encodes CDR1 SNHLY and CDR2 FYNNEI. V dropped 7 bases and J dropped 4 bases, with 10 bases sitting between them. The CDR3 is 13 amino acids. CDR3 bases: TGTGCCAGCAAGTACGGGGTCACCGGGGAGCTGTTTTTT. It encodes CASKYGVTGELFF.

CDR3 coding DNA: TGTGCCAGTAGTATAGGTTCAGGGGGCAGGGACACTGAAGCTTTCTTT. It specifies CASSIGSGGRDTEAFF. The V call is TRBV19, the J call TRBJ1-1; the match to TRBD1 covers 8 bases. Germline V gene data show CDR1 as LNHDA and CDR2 as SQIVND (reference sequence). Trimming removed 1 base from V and 3 bases from J; junction bases left unmatched: 7. The CDR3 contains 16 residues.

This chain connects TRBV18 to TRBJ2-1; 10 bases are shared with TRBD1. CDR1 is KGHSH and CDR2 is LQKENI in the germline V gene. The CDR3 is 17 residues long. Germline trimming cut 4 bases from V and 1 base from J; bases unmatched to any gene: 7. The CDR3 protein is CASSHRDRGLSYNEQFF. In DNA form, the CDR3 reads TGTGCCAGCTCACACCGGGACAGGGGCTTATCCTACAATGAGCAGTTCTTC.

V usage is TRBV7-8 and J usage is TRBJ2-3, with TRBD2 matching 8 bases. CDR1 and CDR2 from the germline V gene are SGHVS and FQNEAQ. Germline trimming cut 6 bases from V and 4 bases from J; bases unmatched to any gene: 18. There are 18 residues in the CDR3. Here the CDR3 reads CASSSQHPGGLLADTQYF. For the CDR3, the DNA is TGTGCCAGCAGTTCCCAACACCCGGGGGGGCTATTGGCAGATACGCAGTATTTT.

This sequence joins TRBV2 and TRBJ1-2; D gene uncertain. The germline V and J ends were trimmed by 4 bases and 8 bases, with 14 bases remaining between them. Germline CDR1 reads SNHLY; CDR2 reads FYNNEI. The CDR3 has 13 residues. The CDR3 coding sequence is TGTGCCAGCAGTGGTCAGACGTTGAGGGGCTACACCTTC. It encodes CASSGQTLRGYTF.

The chain employs TRBV27 and TRBJ2-6; no clear D gene. V lost 8 bases and J lost 4, with 9 bases in between. Germline V gives CDR1 MNHEY, CDR2 SMNVEV (reference sequence). The CDR3 is 13 amino acids. The CDR3 loop reads CASSFTGANVLTF. Here the CDR3 DNA reads TGTGCCAGCTCGTTTACAGGGGCCAACGTCCTGACTTTC.

This clone was observed a single time. The CDR3 here is CASSLLQGALTEAFF. In DNA, the CDR3 is TGTGCCAGCAGCTTACTACAGGGGGCATTGACTGAAGCTTTCTTT. The rearrangement uses TRBV7-2 and TRBJ1-1; 9 positions agree with TRBD1. The CDR3 covers 15 residues. Germline CDR1 reads SGHTA; CDR2 reads FQGNSA. V was pared by 2 bases and J by 5 bases, with 6 bases of the junction left unmatched.

The table lists this clone with a count of one. This same CDR3 is encoded by further DNA sequences in the sample. The J gene is TRBJ1-3, the V gene TRBV6-5, with 8 bases fitting TRBD1. There are 13 residues in the CDR3. Germline assignment: CDR1 MNHEY and CDR2 SVGAGI. With V trimmed by 8 bases and J by 4 bases, 4 bases remained unmatched. The CDR3 is CASRTGGGNTIYF. Written as DNA, the CDR3 is TGTGCCAGCCGTACAGGGGGAGGAAACACCATATATTTT.

The chain carries TRBV5-1 and TRBJ2-1; 9 nucleotides agree with TRBD1. CDR1 and CDR2 (germline): SGHRS, YFSETQ. Trimming took 4 bases from V and 1 from J; bases not matched to a gene: 3. This CDR3 contains 15 residues. The CDR3, as DNA: TGCGCCAGCAGCCCGGGACAGGGATCCTACAATGAGCAGTTCTTC. Translated: CASSPGQGSYNEQFF.

This chain uses TRBV13 with TRBJ1-2, with D uncertain. Germline CDR1 PRHDT, CDR2 FYEKMQ (reference sequence). The CDR3 spans 13 residues. V was pared by 9 bases and J by 4 bases, with 15 bases between. The CDR3 bases are TGTGCCAGTTCCCTCGAGGGAACCTATGGCTACACCTTC. This sequence encodes CASSLEGTYGYTF. Full variable domain (remainder filled in from reference TRBV13 and TRBJ1-2): AAGVIQSPRHLIKEKRETATLKCYPIPRHDTVYWYQQGPGQDPQFLISFYEKMQSDKGSIPDRFSAQQFSDYHSELNMSSLELGDSALYFCASSLEGTYGYTFGSGTRLTVV.

The chain recombines TRBV28 with TRBJ2-7; D possibly corresponds to TRBD1 (7 bases). This CDR3 contains 15 residues. V was pared by 7 bases and J by 0 bases, with 16 bases between. Looked up from germline, CDR1 is MDHEN and CDR2 is SYDVKM. CDR3 sequence: CASNGGTVFSYEQYF. CDR3 sequence (DNA): TGTGCCAGCAATGGGGGGACAGTGTTCTCCTACGAGCAGTACTTC. The full variable domain, with the rest looked up from reference TRBV28 and TRBJ2-7, is DVKVTQSSRYLVKRTGEKVFLECVQDMDHENMFWYRQDPGLGLRLIYFSYDVKMKEKGDIPEGYSVSREKKERFSLILESASTNQTSMYLCASNGGTVFSYEQYFGPGTRLTVT.

The chain links TRBV18 to TRBJ1-5, with 8 bases aligning to TRBD1. The CDR3 totals 15 residues. The junction had 4 bases not matched to a gene; V was cut back by 4 bases and J by 2 bases. Germline loops: CDR1 KGHSH, CDR2 LQKENI. The CDR3 bases are TGTGCCAGCTCACTCGGGACAGGCGGCAATCAGCCCCAGCATTTT. It specifies CASSLGTGGNQPQHF.

This clone was picked up one time. This chain joins TRBV7-2 and TRBJ1-3; D remains ambiguous. V lost 5 bases to trimming and J lost 3 bases, with 17 bases between them. Germline CDR1 SGHTA, CDR2 FQGNSA. The CDR3 loop spans 16 amino acids. The CDR3 DNA follows: TGTGCCAGCAGCCCCTCGAGGGCGGATATTGGAAACACCATATATTTT. Its translation: CASSPSRADIGNTIYF. The full variable domain, with the rest looked up from reference TRBV7-2 and TRBJ1-3, is GAGVSQSPSNKVTEKGKDVELRCDPISGHTALYWYRQSLGQGLEFLIYFQGNSAPDKSGLPSDRFSAERTGGSVSTLTIQRTQQEDSAVYLCASSPSRADIGNTIYFGEGSWLTVV.

The genes are TRBV11-1 and TRBJ2-7; D ambiguous. V lost 3 bases to trimming and J lost 5 bases, with 8 bases between them. This CDR3 has 12 residues. Germline CDR1 is SGHAT and CDR2 is FQDESV (reference sequence). The CDR3 DNA follows: TGTGCCAGCAGCTTGAGTCCCCACGAGCAGTACTTC. Translated, it gives CASSLSPHEQYF.

The rearrangement uses TRBV11-3 and TRBJ1-3, with no clear D. Germline V gene data show CDR1 as SGHNT and CDR2 as YENEEA. This CDR3 is 14 amino acids long. Trimming took off 0 bases at V and 5 bases at J, with 8 bases between the two ends. The CDR3, as DNA: TGTGCCAGCAGCTTAGATCATTCCAGAAACACCATATATTTT. This translates into CASSLDHSRNTIYF.

V usage is TRBV30 and J usage is TRBJ1-6; TRBD1 is a possible D gene (6 bases). This CDR3 contains 16 residues. Germline V gene sequence: CDR1 GTSNPN, CDR2 SVGIG (reference sequence). Trimming left V 4 bases short and J 10 bases short, with 23 bases between. The CDR3 DNA reads TGTGCCTGGACCCCCGTTCGGAACAGGGCTAACTCACCCCTCCACTTT. Encoded protein: CAWTPVRNRANSPLHF.

The chain uses TRBV7-9 and TRBJ1-3; 9 bases agree with TRBD1. This CDR3 comprises 18 residues. With 2 bases clipped from V and 0 bases from J, the junction kept 8 bases outside the gene matches. Looked up from germline, CDR1 is SEHNR and CDR2 is FQNEAQ (reference sequence). The CDR3 sequence is CASSLRVRDRVSGNTIYF. The CDR3 DNA follows: TGTGCCAGCAGCTTACGCGTCCGGGACAGGGTCTCTGGAAACACCATATATTTT.

This clone was picked up a small number of times. The chain recombines TRBV7-9 with TRBJ1-2, with D perhaps matching TRBD1 (5 bases). Trimming removed 4 bases at V and 5 bases at J, with 14 bases between. Germline V gene lookup returns CDR1 SEHNR and CDR2 FQNEAQ (reference sequence). The CDR3 covers 14 residues. The CDR3 reads CASSSGGQRYGYTF. CDR3 nucleotides: TGTGCCAGCAGCTCCGGCGGACAACGATATGGCTACACCTTC. The whole variable domain, remainder taken from reference TRBV7-9 and TRBJ1-2, is DTGVSQNPRHKITKRGQNVTFRCDPISEHNRLYWYRQTLGQGPEFLTYFQNEAQLEKSRLLSDRFSAERPKGSFSTLEIQRTEQGDSAMYLCASSSGGQRYGYTFGSGTRLTVV.

This chain links TRBV5-1 with TRBJ2-1; 11 nucleotides match TRBD2. Germline V gives CDR1 SGHRS, CDR2 YFSETQ. The CDR3 extends over 18 amino acids. J lost 0 bases, V lost 0 bases, and 5 bases had no gene match. CDR3 coding DNA: TGCGCCAGCAGCTTGGAAGTAGCGGGGGGGCTCTCCTACAATGAGCAGTTCTTC. Amino acids: CASSLEVAGGLSYNEQFF.

The chain uses TRBV10-3 and TRBJ2-1; TRBD2 matches 8 bases. V gave up 8 bases and J gave up 2 bases; unmatched junction bases: 2. The CDR3 totals 13 residues. CDR1 and CDR2 (germline): ENHRY, SYGVKD. CDR3 nucleotides: TGTGCCATCCGTAGCGGGACCTACAATGAGCAGTTCTTC. Translation: CAIRSGTYNEQFF.

The chain employs TRBV4-3 and TRBJ2-1; 12 bases are a match to TRBD2. The germline CDR1 and CDR2 sequences are LGHNA and YSLEER. There are 15 residues in the CDR3. V gave up 4 bases and J gave up 7 bases; unmatched junction bases: 5. This CDR3 reads CASSLGTSGRNEQFF. CDR3 sequence (DNA): TGCGCCAGCAGCCTTGGGACTAGCGGGCGGAATGAGCAGTTCTTC.

The chain is built from TRBV7-2 and TRBJ2-3, with 9 bases aligning to TRBD2. CDR3 length equals 15 residues. Trimming at V came to 0 bases and at J to 5 bases, leaving 3 bases not matched to a gene. Germline V CDR1 and CDR2: SGHTA, FQGNSA. CDR3 sequence (DNA): TGTGCCAGCAGCTTAGCTAGCGGGAGTGGAGATACGCAGTATTTT. Translated: CASSLASGSGDTQYF. The entire variable domain, with the rest obtained from reference TRBV7-2 and TRBJ2-3, is as follows: GAGVSQSPSNKVTEKGKDVELRCDPISGHTALYWYRQSLGQGLEFLIYFQGNSAPDKSGLPSDRFSAERTGGSVSTLTIQRTQQEDSAVYLCASSLASGSGDTQYFGPGTRLTVL.

The rearrangement links TRBV6-5 to TRBJ1-1, with D possibly being TRBD1 (6 bases). The CDR3 covers 14 residues. V was pared by 7 bases and J by 4 bases, with 16 bases between. Germline V CDR1 and CDR2: MNHEY, SVGAGI. DNA of the CDR3: TGTGCCAGCACCCCACAGGGTTGGGGCACTGAAGCTTTCTTT. Encoded protein: CASTPQGWGTEAFF.

A word on this clone: The junction differs from germline at one of its ends, possibly a read error. This sequence joins TRBV2 and TRBJ2-7, with D perhaps matching TRBD2 (6 bases). Per germline, CDR1 SNHLY and CDR2 FYNNEI. CDR3 length: 14 amino acids. In DNA, the CDR3 is TGTGCCAGCAGTCAAGTGGGGACGGAGCTCGGGAGCCACTTC. This codes for CASSQVGTELGSHF.

The gene calls are TRBV6-5 and TRBJ2-1; 9 bases agree with TRBD2. Germline V CDR1 and CDR2: MNHEY, SVGAGI. The CDR3 extends over 16 amino acids. With V trimmed by 1 base and J by 8 bases, 9 bases remained unmatched. Here the CDR3 DNA reads TGTGCCAGCAGTTACTTGTTGGCGGGAGGGCCACATGAGCAGTTCTTC. It specifies CASSYLLAGGPHEQFF.